This T cell receptor beta chain was observed in a study of T cell responses to AZD1222 COVID-19 vaccine. The study, taken as a whole, reports: Spike-specific TCR breadth and depth both grew after two AZD1222 doses. As reported, nearly half of all spike-specific TCRs target variant regions that are unmutated. Baseline serology detected seropositivity in only a handful of AZD1222 recipients.

The CDR3 consists of 19 residues. Germline assignment: CDR1 MGHRA and CDR2 YSYEKL. V shed 7 bases and J shed 1 base, with 25 bases lying between them. TCRdb's copy holds only in-frame clones and misses some; the assay was immunoSEQ multiplex PCR. This table has 90,000 to 150,000 clones, around 90% appearing once. This clone has more than one count but fewer than ten. Its antigen is still unknown. Sequenced here: peripheral blood, sampled on day 0 of AZD1222 vaccination. The chain links TRBV4-1 to TRBJ2-2, with D possibly being TRBD2 (6 bases). This TCR was recovered from an adult in good health. The DNA for the CDR3 is TGCGCCAGCAACCCCCTTGGGATGACTAGTTCTGTGAACACCGGGGAGCTGTTTTTT. This encodes CASNPLGMTSSVNTGELFF.